The next 24 T cell receptor beta chains were all read from a single sample in a study of glioma-infiltrating T cells. Using RNA template, CDR3s of TCR alpha and beta were amplified with iRepertoire arm-PCR. TCRdb ran MiXCR on the multiplex PCR reads and lists one entry per CDR3 protein. This table holds 45,000 or so distinct CDR3 sequences, under 25% found once. Sequenced material: glioma tissue, nonneoplastic brain tissue, or PBMCs (not recorded which). Receptors were obtained from a human donor with low-grade glioma or glioblastoma, undergoing nonglioma brain surgery, or in good health (not recorded which).

In regard to this clonotype: This may arise from a read error, as a much more abundant clone is one base away. The chain carries TRBV12-3 or TRBV12-4 and TRBJ2-1, with TRBD1 as a possible D gene (6 bases). The CDR3 is 14 residues long. Trimming removed 4 bases from V and 11 bases from J, with 18 bases in between. The CDR3 bases are TGTGCCAGCAGTTCAAGGCAAGGGGGTAATAAGCAGTTCTTC. This codes for CASSSRQGGNKQFF.

This clonotype was detected a few times. V is TRBV19 and J is TRBJ2-2, with D perhaps being TRBD1 or TRBD2 (5 bases each). V shed 6 bases and J shed 5 bases, with 7 bases lying between them. Germline V gene data show CDR1 as LNHDA and CDR2 as SQIVND (reference sequence). The length of the CDR3 is 12 residues. The CDR3 DNA reads TGTGCCAGTAGGGGGGAGACCGGGGAGCTGTTTTTT. It codes for CASRGETGELFF.

This clonotype was counted many times. The V gene is TRBV6-1, the J gene TRBJ1-3, with a possible D match to TRBD1 (5 bases). The CDR3 is made up of 13 amino acids. The V gene lost 8 bases and the J gene lost 0 bases, with 8 bases spanning the gap. Germline CDR1 reads MNHNS; CDR2 reads SASEGT. The CDR3 nucleotides are TGTGCCAGCGCGGGGACCTCTGGAAACACCATATATTTT. It translates to CASAGTSGNTIYF.

This clonotype was observed at least ten times. CDR3 protein: CSASTGSSGANVLTF. In nucleotides, the CDR3 is TGCAGTGCTTCGACCGGGAGTTCCGGGGCCAACGTCCTGACTTTC. The chain combines TRBV20-1 with TRBJ2-6; a weak D match, TRBD2 (6 bases). The CDR3 sequence is 15 residues long. Germline V gene lookup returns CDR1 DFQATT and CDR2 SNEGSKA (reference sequence). Trimming cost V 5 bases and J 4 bases, with 15 bases left between them.

This clonotype was observed at least ten times. V and J are TRBV27 and TRBJ1-5; D may be TRBD1 (5 bases). V was clipped by 5 bases and J by 7 bases, with 15 bases between them. This CDR3 has 14 amino acids. Looked up from germline, CDR1 is MNHEY and CDR2 is SMNVEV (reference sequence). This CDR3 reads CASSLTGHQQPQHF. The CDR3 DNA sequence: TGTGCCAGCAGTCTAACAGGACACCAACAGCCCCAGCATTTT.

The chain employs TRBV28 and TRBJ1-2, with D unclear. CDR1 and CDR2 from the germline V gene are MDHEN and SYDVKM. This CDR3 is 15 amino acids long. CDR3 region: CVSSPLFRDNYGYTF. The CDR3 DNA reads TGTGTTAGCAGTCCCTTATTCCGGGATAACTATGGCTACACCTTC.

The DNA of the CDR3 is TGTGCCAGCATCCTAAGGGGGTACAATGAGCAGTTCTTC. Protein sequence: CASILRGYNEQFF. This chain connects TRBV12-3 or TRBV12-4 to TRBJ2-1; maybe TRBD1 (6 bases). The ends were cut back, 7 bases at V and 4 bases at J, with 11 bases in the middle. The CDR3 sequence is 13 residues long.

This sequence joins TRBV11-2 and TRBJ2-2, with D possibly matching TRBD2 (5 bases). Trimming left V 5 bases short and J 6 bases short, with 10 bases between. This CDR3 is built from 13 residues. Germline V CDR1 and CDR2: SGHAT, FQNNGV. DNA for the CDR3: TGTGCCAGCAGCCCCATGGACTCCGGGGAGCTGTTTTTT. Encoded protein: CASSPMDSGELFF.

Ten or more counts support this clonotype. The chain joins TRBV6-1 to TRBJ1-5, with D possibly matching TRBD1 (5 bases). Trimming left V 6 bases short and J 14 bases short, with 20 bases between. The CDR3 contains 13 residues. The germline V gene encodes CDR1 MNHNS and CDR2 SASEGT. This CDR3 reads CASSLERQSSEHF. CDR3 coding DNA: TGTGCCAGCAGCCTAGAGAGACAGAGCAGCGAGCATTTT.

This clonotype was observed once. The chain uses TRBV9 and TRBJ2-3; TRBD2 agrees at 8 bases. From germline, CDR1 is SGDLS and CDR2 YYNGEE. V dropped 3 bases and J dropped 6; count of bases not matched to a gene: 9. This CDR3 contains 15 residues. For the CDR3, the DNA is TGTGCCAGCAGCGCATCCGGGACTAGTCACGATACGCAGTATTTT. Its protein product is CASSASGTSHDTQYF.

This clonotype was seen many times. The genes are TRBV7-2 and TRBJ2-1, with TRBD2 matching 8 bases. CDR1 is SGHTA and CDR2 is FQGNSA in the germline V gene. V was clipped by 4 bases and J by 0 bases; unmatched bases: 5. The length of the CDR3 is 16 residues. The CDR3 DNA reads TGTGCCAGCAGCTGGGCTAGCGGGTCCTCCTACAATGAGCAGTTCTTC. Protein product: CASSWASGSSYNEQFF.

By sample share, this clonotype is medium-sized. The chain employs TRBV28 and TRBJ1-1; D ambiguous. Trimming removed 6 bases at V and 1 base at J, with 6 bases between. The CDR3 is 12 residues long. Looked up from germline, CDR1 is MDHEN and CDR2 is SYDVKM. DNA of the CDR3: TGTGCCAGCAGACGGGCGAACACTGAAGCTTTCTTT. Protein product: CASRRANTEAFF.

This clonotype was recorded many times. CDR3 region: CSAPDKSSTYEQYF. CDR3 in DNA: TGCAGTGCCCCGGATAAATCGTCCACCTACGAGCAGTACTTC. The J gene is TRBJ2-7, the V gene TRBV20-1; D is ambiguous. This CDR3 is built from 14 residues. Per the germline V gene, CDR1 is DFQATT and CDR2 is SNEGSKA (reference sequence). Trimming cost V 6 bases and J 2 bases, with 17 bases left between them.

In its sample, this clonotype was seen many times. The V and J genes are TRBV6-1 and TRBJ2-5; D is possibly TRBD1 (6 bases). The CDR3 runs 13 residues. Per germline, CDR1 MNHNS and CDR2 SASEGT. Trimming removed 3 bases at V and 5 bases at J, with 10 bases between. CDR3 nucleotide sequence: TGTGCCAGCAGTGACAGGGGTGGGGAGACCCAGTACTTC. It is translated as CASSDRGGETQYF.

The chain couples TRBV27 to TRBJ2-7; TRBD2 aligns across 12 bases. This CDR3 comprises 14 residues. The germline V gene has CDR1 MNHEY and CDR2 SMNVEV (reference sequence). With 8 bases clipped from V and 5 bases from J, the junction kept 7 bases outside the gene matches. The CDR3: CASCWTSGADEQYF. CDR3 in DNA: TGTGCCAGCTGCTGGACTAGCGGGGCCGACGAGCAGTACTTC.

This clonotype was detected many times. The V call is TRBV14, the J call TRBJ1-2, with D unclear. CDR1 SGHDN and CDR2 FVKESK come from the germline V gene. The V and J ends lost 8 bases and 9 bases respectively, with 19 bases between them. The CDR3 extends over 13 amino acids. CDR3 bases: TGTGCCAGCCAGCCAATATATGCCGGGAGCTACACCTTC. Its translation: CASQPIYAGSYTF.

Ten or more counts support this clonotype. The chain is built from TRBV5-4 and TRBJ1-1; tentatively, D is TRBD1 (5 bases). CDR1 is SGHNT and CDR2 is YYREEE in the germline V gene (reference sequence). The CDR3 spans 14 residues. Between the trimmed V and J ends, which lost 6 bases and 0 bases, there was a span of 12 bases. CDR3 amino acids: CASTSRGMNTEAFF. CDR3 DNA sequence: TGTGCCAGCACCTCTCGGGGGATGAACACTGAAGCTTTCTTT.

This CDR3 reads CASRPARGRAEQYF. CDR3 DNA: TGTGCCAGCAGGCCCGCTCGGGGGAGGGCCGAGCAGTACTTC. The chain recombines TRBV27 with TRBJ2-7, with 7 bases aligning to TRBD2. The junction had 11 bases not matched to a gene; V was cut back by 6 bases and J by 6 bases. CDR3 length: 14 amino acids. The V gene's germline CDR1 is MNHEY and CDR2 SMNVEV (reference sequence).

Note on this clonotype: A much larger clone differs from this one at a single base, so this may be a read error. V is TRBV29-1 and J is TRBJ1-1, with D possibly being TRBD1 (5 bases). This CDR3 has 14 residues. Germline lookup yields CDR1 SQVTM and CDR2 ANQGSEA. The CDR3 DNA sequence: TGCAGCTTTGAAGATAGGGGCACGAACACTGAAGCTTTCTTT. Translating it yields CSFEDRGTNTEAFF.

J is TRBJ1-2 and V is TRBV14; the D is unclear. Per germline, CDR1 SGHDN and CDR2 FVKESK. The CDR3 is 12 residues long. Trimming took 0 bases from V and 7 from J, leaving 6 bases between them. In DNA form, the CDR3 reads TGTGCCAGCAGCCAAGAAAGGATTGGCTACACCTTC. Its protein is CASSQERIGYTF.

This clonotype occurred a few times. The genes are TRBV10-3 and TRBJ2-5; 7 bases match TRBD1. V shed 5 bases and J 3 bases; nucleotides not matched to a gene: 9. In germline, CDR1 is ENHRY, CDR2 SYGVKD. This CDR3 has 15 residues. This CDR3 is CAISSPTGDEETQYF. The CDR3, as DNA: TGTGCCATCAGTTCCCCTACAGGGGATGAAGAGACCCAGTACTTC.

This clonotype was observed at least ten times. The chain carries TRBV20-1 and TRBJ2-1; no clear D gene. Germline-derived CDR1 and CDR2 are DFQATT and SNEGSKA (reference sequence). The CDR3 length is 15 residues. V lost 0 bases and J 0 bases, leaving 9 bases between the germline ends. CDR3: CSARETSVSYNEQFF. DNA for the CDR3: TGCAGTGCTAGAGAAACCAGCGTCTCCTACAATGAGCAGTTCTTC.

This rearrangement joins TRBV5-1 to TRBJ2-6; D unclear. This CDR3 spans 15 amino acids. Germline values: CDR1 SGHRS, CDR2 YFSETQ. The V and J ends lost 2 bases and 4 bases respectively, with 10 bases between them. The CDR3 loop reads CASSFEGPGANVLTF. CDR3 sequence (DNA): TGCGCCAGCAGCTTTGAAGGGCCAGGGGCCAACGTCCTGACTTTC.

This clonotype has ten or more counts. V gene TRBV18 combines with J gene TRBJ2-7; 7 bases agree with TRBD1. Trimming at V came to 0 bases and at J to 6 bases, leaving 17 bases not matched to a gene. Germline V gene lookup returns CDR1 KGHSH and CDR2 LQKENI. The CDR3 runs to 18 residues. CDR3 DNA: TGTGCCAGCTCACCACCGGAATCCGGACAGGCCGGCACCTGCGAGCAGTACGTC. Translation: CASSPPESGQAGTCEQYV.